This is a list of T cell receptor beta chains from one sample in a study of Graves' ophthalmopathy and Graves' hyperthyroidism. One entry per CDR3 protein results from TCRdb running MiXCR on the multiplex PCR reads. This sample has about 1.1 million distinct CDR3 sequences; roughly two fifths occur once, and the top ten carry around 10%. Input material: peripheral blood or thyroid tissue (not recorded which). The receptors here all came from an adult man with Graves' hyperthyroidism. CDR3s include the opening cysteine and the closing phenylalanine or tryptophan.

J | V | CDR3
TRBJ2-2 | TRBV7-9 | CASSSTGTSGYTGELFF
TRBJ1-2 | TRBV4-3 | CASRSHRDNNYGYTF
TRBJ1-5 | TRBV24-1 | CATRDGQGASNQPQHF
TRBJ1-5 | TRBV6-5 | CASKPTRGGNQPQHF
TRBJ1-2 | TRBV7-2 | CASSLAIGQFGYGYTF
TRBJ2-1 | TRBV6-6 | CASSTTGGNEQFF
TRBJ1-2 | TRBV20-1 | CSARDQGIGIYGYTF
TRBJ2-2 | TRBV7-8 | CASSTGAGMRELFF
TRBJ2-7 | TRBV19 | CASTTGQGAQYEQYF
TRBJ2-2 | TRBV5-6 | CASSPAWGSAGELFF
TRBJ1-1 | TRBV19 | CASSISWDRINTEAFF
TRBJ2-7 | TRBV5-1 | CASSLDTGSGEQYF
TRBJ1-5 | TRBV24-1 | CATSDYGEAFFGQGTKRQPQHF
TRBJ1-2 | TRBV20-1 | CSARGYGYTF
TRBJ2-7 | TRBV19 | CASSETSGYTYEQYF
TRBJ2-2 | TRBV19 | CASSDRQGYTGELFF
TRBJ1-5 | TRBV2 | CASSVRTGVNQPQHF
TRBJ1-2 | TRBV27 | CASSPTGLPNYGYTF
TRBJ1-5 | TRBV7-9 | CASSSTEWGYDSNQPQHF
TRBJ1-4 | TRBV6-5 | CASSSSWALFF
TRBJ1-4 | TRBV6-5 | CASSYGTSGYEKLFF
TRBJ1-3 | TRBV7-9 | CASSLSTGSGNTIYF
TRBJ2-7 | TRBV5-1 | CTSRSAYEQYF
TRBJ2-7 | TRBV6-5 | CASRLGTGGVYEQYF
TRBJ1-5 | TRBV20-1 | CSARAETGFSNQPQHF
TRBJ1-2 | TRBV10-3 | CASSPLYRGGNYGYTF
TRBJ2-7 | TRBV5-2 | CAWMWGQGYEQYF
TRBJ1-5 | TRBV25-1 | CASSESGTGNQPQHF
TRBJ1-6 | TRBV7-6 | CASSRSVKDSPLHF
TRBJ1-6 | TRBV6-5 | CASSYGGINSPLHF
TRBJ2-5 | TRBV5-4 | CASSSPPGAYQETQYF
TRBJ1-1 | TRBV25-1 | CASSEGGPDTEAFF
TRBJ2-6 | TRBV7-2 | CASSHGTGGPSGANVLTF
TRBJ2-2 | TRBV7-2 | CASSLRLADGELFF
TRBJ1-5 | TRBV15 | CATSRDPDWPQHF
TRBJ2-7 | TRBV20-1 | CSTGVHEQYF
TRBJ1-2 | TRBV20-1 | CSARDIWGNPYGYTF
TRBJ1-2 | TRBV6-6 | CASSEIVRVNGYTF
TRBJ1-2 | TRBV7-9 | CANYRVWLSCIYGYTF
TRBJ1-6 | TRBV7-8 | CASSLGAGPLHF
TRBJ2-3 | TRBV10-3 | CAISEDSTDTQYF
TRBJ2-5 | TRBV29-1 | CSVDGQTQETQYF
TRBJ1-6 | TRBV20-1 | CSARTGLDSPLHF
TRBJ1-1 | TRBV19 | CASGDRWANTEAFF
TRBJ1-4 | TRBV4-2 | CASSQDRDSYEKLFF